This TCR beta chain appears in the sequencing data of a study of T cell repertoires in cytomegalovirus infection. Study in general: HLA-B-restricted CMV epitopes that are well studied were used alongside recently identified HLA-C-restricted ones. Public TCR beta signature analysis indicated the presence of both CMV infection and matching HLA type.

Points from the study as a whole: HLA-C-restricted CMV-specific TCR beta clonotypes were dominant in the ex vivo response.

TCRdb re-called the reads through MiXCR, storing one row per CDR3 protein. Of roughly 730,000 distinct CDR3 sequences detected, around 32% appear once; the ten largest clones hold roughly 20%. This clonotype was seen a few times. Its antigen is undetermined. Germline values: CDR1 LNHNV, CDR2 YYDKDF (reference sequence). This CDR3 is built from 17 residues. The V end lost 0 bases, the J end lost 4 bases, and 13 bases lay between the germline ends. This chain links TRBV15 with TRBJ2-6, with a tentative D call TRBD1 (6 bases). This receptor was obtained from a human donor in good health (CMV status not recorded). Some clones in this sample may be carry-over from other donors' samples. The material sequenced was cultured PBMCs, taken from culture after CMV antigen stimulation. CDR3 region: CATSREQGLRGANVLTF. As DNA, the CDR3 is TGTGCCACCAGCAGAGAACAGGGTTTGCGAGGGGCCAACGTCCTGACTTTC.